This T cell receptor beta chain derives from a study of CD8+ T cells in alopecia areata. Study overall: Affected scalp percentage determined the severity score of treated patients. The study's findings and limits: The study found that many expanded lesional clones persisted in scalp and blood during tofacitinib.

Of note for this clone: Its antigen is unidentified.

Sequencing used cDNA as its template, made by extracting RNA and reverse transcribing it. Profiling relied on immunoSEQ multiplex PCR, and the TCRdb table lists in-frame clones only, not all of them. The sample contains around 190,000 clones, around 66% of which appear only once. The germline V gene has CDR1 SQVTM and CDR2 ANQGSEA. The V end was cut by 7 bases, the J end by 6 bases, with 13 bases between. The CDR3 runs to 11 residues. Indicated treatment: oral pan-JAK inhibitor, 5-10 mg twice daily. Alopecia areata patients provided lesional scalp punch biopsies and peripheral blood, both collected for the study.

The sample here was CD4+ T cells sorted from blood, taken at week 4, from a patient treated with tofacitinib. The receptor comes from a human donor with alopecia areata. The chain carries TRBV29-1 and TRBJ2-7; a weak D match, TRBD2 (6 bases). CDR3 DNA sequence: TGCAGCGGCGGGACTCCCCGCGAGCAGTACTTC. This sequence encodes CSGGTPREQYF.